These 21 T cell receptor beta chains share one sample of origin, sequenced in a study of blood T cell repertoires in COVID-19. Clones were read by immunoSEQ multiplex PCR, and TCRdb kept only the in-frame ones, dropping some. This sample has roughly 480,000 clones, with nearly 90% found just once. Sequenced sample: peripheral blood. The source is a man aged 18 to 30 with COVID-19, enrolled during active disease.

The chain links TRBV6-1 to TRBJ2-7, with D unclear. V was cut by 1 base and J by 4 bases, with 17 bases left in between. This CDR3 has 16 residues. Per germline, CDR1 MNHNS and CDR2 SASEGT. This CDR3 is CASSEVYSLTVYEQYF. The CDR3 DNA sequence: TGTGCCAGCAGTGAAGTCTACAGTCTAACCGTATACGAGCAGTACTTC.

The V and J genes are TRBV7-9 and TRBJ2-7; the match to TRBD2 covers 12 bases. With V trimmed by 1 base and J by 4 bases, 11 bases remained unmatched. Germline V gene sequence: CDR1 SEHNR, CDR2 FQNEAQ (reference sequence). CDR3 size: 18 residues. The CDR3 DNA is TGTGCCAGCAGCTTAGAACGACTAGCGGGAGCGAGTTCGTACGAGCAGTACTTC. It is translated as CASSLERLAGASSYEQYF.

The rearrangement links TRBV2 to TRBJ1-4, with a tentative D call TRBD1 (5 bases). CDR3 length: 15 amino acids. Germline assignment: CDR1 SNHLY and CDR2 FYNNEI. Trimming removed 4 bases from V and 4 bases from J, with 13 bases in between. The CDR3 sequence: CASSVRQPINEKLFF. Here the CDR3 DNA reads TGTGCCAGCAGTGTCCGACAGCCAATTAATGAAAAACTGTTTTTT.

J is TRBJ1-5 and V is TRBV7-9; no reliable D call. Trimming shortened V by 0 bases and J by 5 bases, and 8 bases separated the two germline ends. From germline, CDR1 is SEHNR and CDR2 FQNEAQ (reference sequence). The length of the CDR3 is 14 residues. The CDR3: CASSLAAVDQPQHF. The CDR3 region has the DNA TGTGCCAGCAGCTTAGCGGCGGTTGATCAGCCCCAGCATTTT.

This clone is a singleton in its sample. The V call is TRBV6-4, the J call TRBJ2-3; 8 positions match TRBD2. The CDR3 runs 15 residues. In germline, CDR1 is MRHNA, CDR2 SNTAGT. V was pared by 3 bases and J by 3 bases, with 5 bases of the junction left unmatched. This CDR3 reads CASSEVAGMTDTQYF. The CDR3, as DNA: TGTGCCAGCAGTGAGGTAGCGGGAATGACAGATACGCAGTATTTT.

This clone was seen just once. This rearrangement joins TRBV11-1 to TRBJ2-7, with D perhaps matching TRBD1 (6 bases). Germline CDR1 reads SGHAT; CDR2 reads FQDESV (reference sequence). V was clipped by 5 bases and J by 3 bases, with 17 bases between them. The CDR3 length is 15 residues. As DNA, the CDR3 is TGTGCCAGCAGCCACCGGACAGTTCAATTCTACGAGCAGTACTTC. Encoded protein: CASSHRTVQFYEQYF.

The chain recombines TRBV13 with TRBJ2-6, with D perhaps TRBD1 (5 bases). CDR1 is PRHDT and CDR2 is FYEKMQ in the germline V gene (reference sequence). The V gene lost 8 bases and the J gene lost 2 bases, with 13 bases spanning the gap. The CDR3 is 15 residues long. The chain's CDR3 is CASRYLGAGANVLTF. For the CDR3, the DNA is TGTGCCAGCCGTTATCTAGGGGCTGGGGCCAACGTCCTGACTTTC. The whole variable domain, filled in from reference TRBV13 and TRBJ2-6, reads AAGVIQSPRHLIKEKRETATLKCYPIPRHDTVYWYQQGPGQDPQFLISFYEKMQSDKGSIPDRFSAQQFSDYHSELNMSSLELGDSALYFCASRYLGAGANVLTFGAGSRLTVL.

The chain uses TRBV9 and TRBJ2-6; possibly TRBD1 for D (7 bases). CDR3 size: 16 residues. V lost 3 bases and J 2 bases, leaving 12 bases between the germline ends. Germline-derived CDR1 and CDR2 are SGDLS and YYNGEE. Written as DNA, the CDR3 is TGTGCCAGCAGCGCGGACAGGACTACTGGGGCCAACGTCCTGACTTTC. Translating gives CASSADRTTGANVLTF.

This clone was counted only a few times. The rearrangement joins TRBV6-5 to TRBJ1-2; TRBD1 is a possible D gene (6 bases). V was clipped by 10 bases and J by 7 bases, with 22 bases between them. CDR3 length: 14 amino acids. The germline gives CDR1 MNHEY, CDR2 SVGAGI. CDR3 sequence: CATRSRGQFSGYTF. As DNA, the CDR3 is TGTGCCACCAGGTCCAGGGGTCAGTTCTCTGGCTACACCTTC.

To note about this clone: Other DNA sequences in the same sample also yield this CDR3. V usage is TRBV5-5 and J usage is TRBJ2-2; 7 nucleotides match TRBD2. There are 13 residues in the CDR3. Trimming at V came to 2 bases and at J to 6 bases, leaving 1 base not matched to a gene. CDR1 and CDR2 from the germline V gene are SGHKS and YYEKEE (reference sequence). CDR3 bases: TGTGCCAGCAGCTTACGGGGGGCCGGGGAGCTGTTTTTT. Its protein is CASSLRGAGELFF.

The V call is TRBV12-3 or TRBV12-4, the J call TRBJ2-5; the match to TRBD1 covers 7 bases. This CDR3 is 13 amino acids long. J was trimmed by 5 bases and V by 4 bases; bases with no gene match: 4. DNA for the CDR3: TGTGCCAGCAGTTCGACAGGGTTGGAGACCCAGTACTTC. It specifies CASSSTGLETQYF.

This chain links TRBV19 with TRBJ1-2; the match to TRBD1 covers 10 bases. CDR3 length: 14 residues. V shed 3 bases, J shed 5 bases, and the junction held 3 bases outside the gene matches. Germline V lookup: CDR1 LNHDA, CDR2 SQIVND (reference sequence). The CDR3 here is CASSMDRGSYGYTF. CDR3 in DNA: TGTGCCAGTAGTATGGACAGGGGGAGTTATGGCTACACCTTC.

This chain joins TRBV6-1 and TRBJ2-4, with no clear D. Trimming cost V 2 bases and J 2 bases, with 7 bases left between them. The CDR3 spans 14 residues. Germline V gene lookup returns CDR1 MNHNS and CDR2 SASEGT. CDR3 coding DNA: TGTGCCAGCAGTGAAACGCGATCCAAAAACATTCAGTACTTC. This translates into CASSETRSKNIQYF.

The chain links TRBV5-1 to TRBJ2-2; maybe TRBD2 (5 bases). V gave up 3 bases and J gave up 3 bases, with 9 bases separating them. Germline CDR1 reads SGHRS; CDR2 reads YFSETQ. This CDR3 region has 14 residues. The CDR3 bases are TGCGCCAGCAGCTCCTCGGGATACACCGGGGAGCTGTTTTTT. Translation gives CASSSSGYTGELFF.

This clone has only a few counts. The gene calls are TRBV21-1 and TRBJ1-5; the table's TRBD1 call for D was not verified on the DNA. TRBV21-1 is deemed a pseudogene. The CDR3 totals 16 residues. For the CDR3, the DNA is TGTGCCAGCAGCAAAGTCTGGACAGAGTCCAATCAGCCCCAGCATTTT. It encodes CASSKVWTESNQPQHF.

This clone was detected a few times. The chain has TRBV5-4 and TRBJ2-2; maybe TRBD1 (6 bases). The germline V gene has CDR1 SGHNT and CDR2 YYREEE (reference sequence). This CDR3 is built from 15 residues. Between the trimmed V and J ends, which lost 0 bases and 2 bases, there was a span of 8 bases. CDR3 coding DNA: TGTGCCAGCAGCTTGGGAGGGGGAAACACCGGGGAGCTGTTTTTT. The encoded protein is CASSLGGGNTGELFF.

The chain joins TRBV5-8 to TRBJ2-5; maybe TRBD2 (6 bases). Germline V lookup: CDR1 SGHTS, CDR2 YDEGEE. This CDR3 contains 13 residues. Trimming stripped 5 bases from V and 4 bases from J, with 12 bases between. The CDR3 nucleotides read TGTGCCAGCAGTAGCCGGGAGAGAGAGACCCAGTACTTC. This gives the protein CASSSRERETQYF.

The V call is TRBV7-8, the J call TRBJ2-1; 9 nucleotides align to TRBD1. CDR1 and CDR2 (germline): SGHVS, FQNEAQ. The V segment lost 6 bases and the J segment 7 bases; nucleotides outside the gene matches: 13. The CDR3 runs 16 residues. The CDR3 nucleotides are TGTGCCAGCAGGACCCTACCGGGACAGGGACCGAATGAGCAGTTCTTC. As protein: CASRTLPGQGPNEQFF.

This chain uses TRBV29-1 with TRBJ2-7, with 9 bases aligning to TRBD1. The CDR3 covers 14 residues. The V gene end was trimmed by 2 bases and the J gene end by 5 bases; junction bases not matched to a gene: 7. Germline CDR1 is SQVTM and CDR2 is ANQGSEA. The CDR3 here is CSVETGTGLNEQYF. The CDR3 bases are TGCAGCGTTGAAACCGGGACAGGGCTAAACGAGCAGTACTTC.

The chain has TRBV7-9 and TRBJ2-3; 7 bases fit TRBD2. The V gene's germline CDR1 is SEHNR and CDR2 FQNEAQ (reference sequence). With V trimmed by 8 bases and J by 6 bases, 8 bases remained unmatched. This CDR3 is 13 amino acids long. CDR3 region: CASRASGPDTQYF. As DNA, the CDR3 is TGTGCCAGCCGAGCTAGCGGACCGGATACGCAGTATTTT.

The chain employs TRBV12-5 and TRBJ1-4; D unresolved. The V gene's germline CDR1 is LGHNT and CDR2 FRNRAP. Trimming pared 1 base from V and 7 bases from J, leaving 16 bases between. The CDR3 covers 16 residues. CDR3 nucleotides: TGTGCTAGTGGTTTGGGGTTGAGGGCCCAGGCTGAAAAACTGTTTTTT. Protein: CASGLGLRAQAEKLFF.